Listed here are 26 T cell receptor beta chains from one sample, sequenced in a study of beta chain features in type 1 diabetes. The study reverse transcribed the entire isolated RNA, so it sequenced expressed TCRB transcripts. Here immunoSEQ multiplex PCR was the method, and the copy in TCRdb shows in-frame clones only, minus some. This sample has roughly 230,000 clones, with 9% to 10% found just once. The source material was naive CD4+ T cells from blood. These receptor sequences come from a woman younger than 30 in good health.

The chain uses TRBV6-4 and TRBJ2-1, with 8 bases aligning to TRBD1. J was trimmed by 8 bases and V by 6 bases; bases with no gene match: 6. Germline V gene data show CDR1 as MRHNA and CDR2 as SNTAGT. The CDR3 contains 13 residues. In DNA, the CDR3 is TGTGCCAGCAGAGGACAGGGTTCAGATGAGCAGTTCTTC. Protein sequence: CASRGQGSDEQFF.

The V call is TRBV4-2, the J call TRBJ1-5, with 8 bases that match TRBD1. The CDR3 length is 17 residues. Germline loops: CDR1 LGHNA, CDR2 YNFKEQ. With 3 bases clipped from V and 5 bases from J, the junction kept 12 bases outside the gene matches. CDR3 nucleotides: TGTGCCAGCAGCCAGGGGACAGGCGGAAAAGGTGATCAGCCCCAGCATTTT. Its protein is CASSQGTGGKGDQPQHF.

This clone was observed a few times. The CDR3 loop reads CASTRDRVDGYTF. CDR3 DNA sequence: TGTGCCAGTACCAGGGACAGGGTGGATGGCTACACCTTC. The rearrangement uses TRBV19 and TRBJ1-2, with 9 bases matching TRBD1. Germline V CDR1 and CDR2: LNHDA, SQIVND (reference sequence). This CDR3 region has 13 residues. Unmatched junction bases numbered 6, after V lost 7 bases and J lost 6 bases.

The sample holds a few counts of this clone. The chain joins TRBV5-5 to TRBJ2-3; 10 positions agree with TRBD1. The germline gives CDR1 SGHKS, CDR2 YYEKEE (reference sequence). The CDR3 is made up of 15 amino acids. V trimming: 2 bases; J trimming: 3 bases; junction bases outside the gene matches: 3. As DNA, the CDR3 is TGTGCCAGCAGCTTTCGGGGACAGGGGACAGATACGCAGTATTTT. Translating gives CASSFRGQGTDTQYF.

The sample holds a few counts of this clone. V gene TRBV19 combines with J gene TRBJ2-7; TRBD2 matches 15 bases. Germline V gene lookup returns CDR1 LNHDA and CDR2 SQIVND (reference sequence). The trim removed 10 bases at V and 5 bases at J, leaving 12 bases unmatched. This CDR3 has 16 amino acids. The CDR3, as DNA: TGTGCCACGAGACCGGGACTAGCGGGAGGTACTGACGAGCAGTACTTC. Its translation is CATRPGLAGGTDEQYF.

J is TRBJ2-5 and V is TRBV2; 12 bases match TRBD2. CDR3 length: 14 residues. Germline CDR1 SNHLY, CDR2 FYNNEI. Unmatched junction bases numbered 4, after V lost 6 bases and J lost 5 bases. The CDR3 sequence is CASRRTSGDETQYF. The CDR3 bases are TGTGCCAGCAGGAGGACTAGCGGGGATGAGACCCAGTACTTC.

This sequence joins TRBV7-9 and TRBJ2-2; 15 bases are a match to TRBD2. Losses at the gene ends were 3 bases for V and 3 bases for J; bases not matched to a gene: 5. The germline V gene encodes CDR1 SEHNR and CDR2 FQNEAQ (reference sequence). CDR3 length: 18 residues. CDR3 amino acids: CASSFGTSGGWYTGELFF. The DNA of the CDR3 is TGTGCCAGCAGCTTCGGGACTAGCGGGGGGTGGTACACCGGGGAGCTGTTTTTT.

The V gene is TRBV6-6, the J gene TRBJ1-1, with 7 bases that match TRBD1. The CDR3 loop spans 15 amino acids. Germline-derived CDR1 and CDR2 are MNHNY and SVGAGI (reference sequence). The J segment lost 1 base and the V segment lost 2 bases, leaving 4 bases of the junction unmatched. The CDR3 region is CASSYVGTANTEAFF. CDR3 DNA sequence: TGTGCCAGCAGTTACGTGGGGACAGCGAACACTGAAGCTTTCTTT.

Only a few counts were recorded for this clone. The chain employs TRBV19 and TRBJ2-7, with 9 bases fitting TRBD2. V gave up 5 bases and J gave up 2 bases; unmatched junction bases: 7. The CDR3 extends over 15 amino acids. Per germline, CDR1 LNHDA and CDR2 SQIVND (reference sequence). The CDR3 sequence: CASSPGSGRAYEQYF. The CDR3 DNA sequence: TGTGCCAGTAGTCCGGGTAGCGGGAGAGCCTACGAGCAGTACTTC. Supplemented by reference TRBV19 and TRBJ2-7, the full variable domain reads DGGITQSPKYLFRKEGQNVTLSCEQNLNHDAMYWYRQDPGQGLRLIYYSQIVNDFQKGDIAEGYSVSREKKESFPLTVTSAQKNPTAFYLCASSPGSGRAYEQYFGPGTRLTVT.

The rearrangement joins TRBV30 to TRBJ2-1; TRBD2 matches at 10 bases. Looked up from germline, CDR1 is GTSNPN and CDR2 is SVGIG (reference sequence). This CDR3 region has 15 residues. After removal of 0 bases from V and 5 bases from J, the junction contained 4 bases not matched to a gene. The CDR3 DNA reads TGTGCCTGGAGTGTGGGAACTAGCGGGGACAATGAGCAGTTCTTC. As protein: CAWSVGTSGDNEQFF.

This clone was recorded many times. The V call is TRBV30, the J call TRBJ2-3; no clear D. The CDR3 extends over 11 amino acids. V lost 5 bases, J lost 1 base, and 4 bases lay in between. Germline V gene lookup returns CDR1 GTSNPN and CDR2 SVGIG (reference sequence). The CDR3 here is CAWGRTDTQYF. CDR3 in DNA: TGTGCCTGGGGCCGCACAGATACGCAGTATTTT.

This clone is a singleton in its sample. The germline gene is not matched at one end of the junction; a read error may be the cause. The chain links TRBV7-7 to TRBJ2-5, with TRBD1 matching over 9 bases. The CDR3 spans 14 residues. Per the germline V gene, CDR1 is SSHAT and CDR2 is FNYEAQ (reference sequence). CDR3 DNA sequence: TGTGCTAGCAGCGTAAACAGGGGGCAGGAGACCCAGTACTTC. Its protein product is CASSVNRGQETQYF.

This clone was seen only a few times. In DNA, the CDR3 is TGTGCCAGCAGCTTACTGGCTAGCGGGAGGGCCGGCGAGCAGTACTTC. Protein product: CASSLLASGRAGEQYF. The chain links TRBV7-9 to TRBJ2-7; 12 bases agree with TRBD2. This CDR3 contains 16 residues. Germline CDR1 SEHNR, CDR2 FQNEAQ (reference sequence). Trimming took 2 bases from V and 6 from J; bases not matched to a gene: 8. Looking up the rest from reference TRBV7-9 and TRBJ2-7 gives the full variable domain: DTGVSQNPRHKITKRGQNVTFRCDPISEHNRLYWYRQTLGQGPEFLTYFQNEAQLEKSRLLSDRFSAERPKGSFSTLEIQRTEQGDSAMYLCASSLLASGRAGEQYFGPGTRLTVT.

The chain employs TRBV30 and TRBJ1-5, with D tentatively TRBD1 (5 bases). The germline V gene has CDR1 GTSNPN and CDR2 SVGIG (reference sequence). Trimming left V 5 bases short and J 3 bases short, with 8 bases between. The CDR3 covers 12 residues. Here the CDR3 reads CAWDRDNQPQHF. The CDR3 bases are TGTGCCTGGGACAGAGACAATCAGCCCCAGCATTTT.

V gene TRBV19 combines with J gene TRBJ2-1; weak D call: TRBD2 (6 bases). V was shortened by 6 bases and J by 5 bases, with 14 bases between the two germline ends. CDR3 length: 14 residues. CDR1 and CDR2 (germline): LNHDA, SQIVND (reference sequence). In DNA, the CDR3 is TGTGCCAGTAGCTTCGGGACTTTAGACAATGAGCAGTTCTTC. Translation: CASSFGTLDNEQFF.

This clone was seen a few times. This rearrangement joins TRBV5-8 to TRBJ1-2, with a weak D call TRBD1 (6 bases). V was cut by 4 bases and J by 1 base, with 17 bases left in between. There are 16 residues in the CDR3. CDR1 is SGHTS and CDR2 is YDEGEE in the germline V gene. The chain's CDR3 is CASSQIWTEINYGYTF. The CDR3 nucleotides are TGTGCCAGCAGCCAGATATGGACAGAGATTAACTATGGCTACACCTTC.

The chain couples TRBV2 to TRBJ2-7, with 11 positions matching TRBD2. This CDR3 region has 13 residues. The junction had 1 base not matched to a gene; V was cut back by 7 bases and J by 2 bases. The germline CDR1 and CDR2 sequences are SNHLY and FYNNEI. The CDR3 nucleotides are TGTGCCAGCACACTAGCGGGGGCCTACGAGCAGTACTTC. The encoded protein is CASTLAGAYEQYF.

CDR3 protein: CASTNIGANTEAFF. The DNA of the CDR3 is TGCGCCAGCACAAACATAGGGGCGAACACTGAAGCTTTCTTT. This chain links TRBV5-1 with TRBJ1-1; perhaps TRBD1 as D (5 bases). From germline, CDR1 is SGHRS and CDR2 YFSETQ. Trimming shortened V by 6 bases and J by 1 base, and 13 bases separated the two germline ends. The CDR3 loop spans 14 amino acids.

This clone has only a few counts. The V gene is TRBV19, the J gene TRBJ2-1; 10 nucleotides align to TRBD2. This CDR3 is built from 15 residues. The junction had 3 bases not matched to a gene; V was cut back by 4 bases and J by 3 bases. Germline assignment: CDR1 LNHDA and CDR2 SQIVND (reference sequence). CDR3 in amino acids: CASSTSSGSYNEQFF. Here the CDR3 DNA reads TGTGCCAGTAGTACTTCTAGCGGGAGCTACAATGAGCAGTTCTTC.

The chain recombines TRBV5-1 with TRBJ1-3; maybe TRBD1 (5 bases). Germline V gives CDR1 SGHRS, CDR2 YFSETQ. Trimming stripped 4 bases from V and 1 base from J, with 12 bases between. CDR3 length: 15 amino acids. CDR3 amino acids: CASSMDIPSGNTIYF. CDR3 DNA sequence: TGCGCCAGCAGCATGGACATCCCTTCTGGAAACACCATATATTTT.

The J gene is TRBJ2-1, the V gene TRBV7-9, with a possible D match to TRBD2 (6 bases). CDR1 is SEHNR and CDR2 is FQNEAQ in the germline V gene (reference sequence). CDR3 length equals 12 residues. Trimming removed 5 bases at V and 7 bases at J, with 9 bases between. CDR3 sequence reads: CASSLGLNEQFF. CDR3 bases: TGTGCCAGCAGCCTGGGACTTAATGAGCAGTTCTTC.

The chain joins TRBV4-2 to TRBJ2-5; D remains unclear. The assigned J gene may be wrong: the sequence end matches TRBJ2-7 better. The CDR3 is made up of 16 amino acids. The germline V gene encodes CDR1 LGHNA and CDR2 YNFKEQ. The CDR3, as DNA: TGTGCCAGCAGCCAAGATTTCGACACCTACTCCTACGAGCAGTACTTC. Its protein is CASSQDFDTYSYEQYF.

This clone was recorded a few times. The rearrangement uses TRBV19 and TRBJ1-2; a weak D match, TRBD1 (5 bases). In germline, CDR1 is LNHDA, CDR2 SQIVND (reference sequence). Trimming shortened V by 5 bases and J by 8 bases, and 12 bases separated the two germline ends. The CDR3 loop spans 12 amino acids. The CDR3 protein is CASSLGTFGYTF. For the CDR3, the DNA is TGTGCCAGTAGTCTCGGGACTTTCGGCTACACCTTC.

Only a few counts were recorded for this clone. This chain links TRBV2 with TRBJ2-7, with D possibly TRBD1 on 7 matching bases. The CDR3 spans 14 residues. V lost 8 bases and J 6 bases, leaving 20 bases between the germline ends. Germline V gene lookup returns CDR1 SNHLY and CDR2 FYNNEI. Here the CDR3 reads CASLGLRGVGEQYF. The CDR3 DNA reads TGTGCCAGCTTAGGTCTCAGGGGGGTCGGCGAGCAGTACTTC.

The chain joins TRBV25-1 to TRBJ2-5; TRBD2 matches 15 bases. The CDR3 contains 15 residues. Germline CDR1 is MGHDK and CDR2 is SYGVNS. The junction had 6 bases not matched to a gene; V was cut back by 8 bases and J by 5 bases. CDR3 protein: CASGKGLAGGETQYF. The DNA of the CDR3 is TGTGCCAGCGGAAAGGGACTAGCGGGAGGTGAGACCCAGTACTTC. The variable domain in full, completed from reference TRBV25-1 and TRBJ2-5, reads EADIYQTPRYLVIGTGKKITLECSQTMGHDKMYWYQQDPGMELHLIHYSYGVNSTEKGDLSSESTVSRIRTEHFPLTLESARPSHTSQYLCASGKGLAGGETQYFGPGTRLLVL.

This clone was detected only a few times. CDR3 sequence (DNA): TGTGCCAGCTACCGATCAGGGGGCCCGACTGAAGCTTTCTTT. Protein sequence: CASYRSGGPTEAFF. This chain connects TRBV6-5 to TRBJ1-1, with 8 bases identical to TRBD1. The CDR3 runs to 14 residues. The V gene end was trimmed by 8 bases and the J gene end by 5 bases; junction bases not matched to a gene: 10. Germline V gene data show CDR1 as MNHEY and CDR2 as SVGAGI.